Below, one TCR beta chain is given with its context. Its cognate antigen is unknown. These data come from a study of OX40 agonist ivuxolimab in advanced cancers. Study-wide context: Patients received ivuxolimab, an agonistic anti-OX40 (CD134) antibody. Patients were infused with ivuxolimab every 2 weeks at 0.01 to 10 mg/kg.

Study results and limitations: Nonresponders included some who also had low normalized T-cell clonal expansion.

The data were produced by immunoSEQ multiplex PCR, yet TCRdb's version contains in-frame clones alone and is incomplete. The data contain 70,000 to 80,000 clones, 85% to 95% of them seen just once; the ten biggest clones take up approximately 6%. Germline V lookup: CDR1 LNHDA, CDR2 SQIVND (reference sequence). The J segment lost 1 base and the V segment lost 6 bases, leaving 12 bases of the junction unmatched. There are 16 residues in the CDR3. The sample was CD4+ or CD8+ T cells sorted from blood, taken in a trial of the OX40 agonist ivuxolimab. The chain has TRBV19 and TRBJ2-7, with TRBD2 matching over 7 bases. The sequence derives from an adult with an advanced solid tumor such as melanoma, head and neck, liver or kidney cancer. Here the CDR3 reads CASRPIWGGDSYEQYF. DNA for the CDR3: TGTGCCAGTAGACCTATCTGGGGGGGGGATTCCTACGAGCAGTACTTC.